This T cell receptor beta chain was recovered during a study of blood T cell repertoires in COVID-19. This CDR3 has 17 residues. V trimming: 6 bases; J trimming: 0 bases; junction bases outside the gene matches: 11. The germline CDR1 and CDR2 sequences are LGHDT and YNNKEL (reference sequence). Symptom resolution, clearance, or two negative PCRs marked the recovered donors of Cohort 3. Source study methods: Estimated nucleated cell counts came from reference gene primer amplification. Sequenced by immunoSEQ multiplex PCR; TCRdb stores in-frame clones only, minus some. The D gene and trimming were derived from the DNA, and the V and J assignments and clone size from that table. The table lists 200,000 to 250,000 clones, 87% of them singletons. This clone came up a few times. The sample has other DNA sequences that encode this CDR3 too.

The sample was PBMCs or T cells enriched from blood (not recorded which). This chain joins TRBV3-1 (or the pseudogene TRBV3-2) and TRBJ1-3, with TRBD1 matching 7 bases. This receptor was identified in a man younger than 40 who had recovered from COVID-19. CDR3 DNA: TGTGCCAGCAGTCAGGAGGGGGCATCGAGCTCTGGAAACACCATATATTTT. Translation gives CASSQEGASSSGNTIYF.